This T cell receptor (beta chain) was found in a study of vaccination and CD4 T cells after COVID-19. Study background: Nasal swab PCR detected SARS-CoV-2 in convalescent patients, who comprised 9 or 10 mild cases and one severe case. The convalescent population consisted of six males and four females, two of whom were of Hispanic ethnicity. In culture, cells were exposed to overlapping spike peptides from SARS-CoV-2, HCoV-NL63, HCoV-OC43 and HCoV-229E. Study conclusions and caveats: Looking at convalescent patients, 304 of their 307 vaccine-specific clones were spike mono-reactive.

In regard to this clonotype: Its antigen is undetermined.

V was cut by 6 bases and J by 2 bases, with 10 bases left in between. This CDR3 spans 13 amino acids. Germline loops: CDR1 SGHTA, CDR2 FQGNSA. Sequencing of cultured CD4+ T cell DNA used the Oncomine TCR Beta short-read assay. TCRdb called the PCR reads again in MiXCR, with one record for every CDR3 protein. The repertoire consists of under 11,000 distinct CDR3 sequences, with 40% to 50% occurring once and the leading ten covering 36%. Treatment of the sample: roughly ten-day PBMC culture with coronavirus spike peptide pools or control peptides (ViraFEST assay). The TCR comes from a human donor who had recovered from COVID-19. Sequencing used CD4+ T cells from blood, cultured in vitro. The rearrangement links TRBV7-2 to TRBJ1-1; D unresolved. The CDR3 bases are TGTGCCAGCAGTCAGACATACAACACTGAAGCTTTCTTT. Its translation is CASSQTYNTEAFF.